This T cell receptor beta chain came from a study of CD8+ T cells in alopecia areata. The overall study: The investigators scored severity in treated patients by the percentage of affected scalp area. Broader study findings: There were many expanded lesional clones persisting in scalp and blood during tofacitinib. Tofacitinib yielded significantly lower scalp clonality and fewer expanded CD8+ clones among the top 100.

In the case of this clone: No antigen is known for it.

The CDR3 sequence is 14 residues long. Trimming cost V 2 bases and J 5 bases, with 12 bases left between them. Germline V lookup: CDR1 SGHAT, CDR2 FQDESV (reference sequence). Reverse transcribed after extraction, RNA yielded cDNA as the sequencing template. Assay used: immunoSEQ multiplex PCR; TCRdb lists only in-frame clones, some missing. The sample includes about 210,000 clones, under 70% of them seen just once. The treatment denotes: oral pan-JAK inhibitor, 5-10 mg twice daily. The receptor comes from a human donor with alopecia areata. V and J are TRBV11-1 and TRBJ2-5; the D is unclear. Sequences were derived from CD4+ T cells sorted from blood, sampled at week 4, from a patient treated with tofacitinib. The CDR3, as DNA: TGTGCCAGCAGCTTACAAGGCCTCCCGGAGACCCAGTACTTC. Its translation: CASSLQGLPETQYF.